This T cell receptor (beta chain) was identified in a study of OX40 agonist ivuxolimab in advanced cancers. On the study more broadly: The dose of intravenous ivuxolimab that patients received every 2 weeks ranged from 0.01 to 10 mg/kg. Three patients had partial responses: one hepatocellular carcinoma, two cutaneous melanoma. General observations from the study: CD4+ and CD8+ blood T cells expanded clonally by week 6 at 0.1 to 3.0 mg/kg.

The assay was immunoSEQ multiplex PCR, and TCRdb's table has in-frame clones only and misses some. In the table there are about 73,000 clones, about 81% of which are singletons. Per the germline V gene, CDR1 is SGHRS and CDR2 is YFSETQ. The CDR3 runs to 16 residues. Trimming took 4 bases from V and 0 from J, leaving 15 bases between them. Regarding this clone: Its target is not known.

The chain couples TRBV5-1 to TRBJ2-3, with a possible D match to TRBD2 (6 bases). Sequences were derived from CD4+ or CD8+ T cells sorted from blood, sampled in a trial of the OX40 agonist ivuxolimab. This sequence was found in an adult with an advanced solid tumor such as melanoma, head and neck, liver or kidney cancer. CDR3 sequence: CASSRRLDFSTDTQYF. The CDR3 nucleotides are TGCGCCAGCAGCCGGAGACTAGATTTCAGCACAGATACGCAGTATTTT.